The table lists the clone carrying this T cell receptor beta chain with a few counts. Its antigen is not identified. V was pared by 0 bases and J by 3 bases, with 14 bases between. The CDR3 covers 16 residues. CDR1 and CDR2 from the germline V gene are MNHNY and SVGAGI (reference sequence). The sample belongs to a study of memory CD8 T cells in hepatitis C reinfection. Turning to the study itself: After reinfection, two primary-infection resolvers became chronically infected. Peak reinfection samples were taken 3 to 8 weeks after detection.

General study results and limits: Roughly five donors were too few for definitive public clonotype conclusions.

Sequencing was performed with immunoSEQ multiplex PCR; in TCRdb, only in-frame clones are kept and a portion is missing. The sample records 35,000 to 55,000 clones, roughly 90% being singletons. Time point described: peak reinfection, 3 to 8 weeks after reinfection detection. Sorted cells were sequenced directly ex vivo without any in vitro expansion. Two donors provided sorted CD3+ CD8+ CD45RO- naive CD8 T cells at all three reinfection time points. This chain links TRBV6-6 with TRBJ1-2, with a possible D match to TRBD1 (6 bases). The TCR originated in a man in his late teens or twenties with hepatitis C virus infection. The sample taken for sequencing was naive CD8+ T cells sorted from blood. CDR3 DNA sequence: TGTGCCAGCAGTTACTCACTAGGGGGGGCCGACTATGGCTACACCTTC. The encoded protein is CASSYSLGGADYGYTF.